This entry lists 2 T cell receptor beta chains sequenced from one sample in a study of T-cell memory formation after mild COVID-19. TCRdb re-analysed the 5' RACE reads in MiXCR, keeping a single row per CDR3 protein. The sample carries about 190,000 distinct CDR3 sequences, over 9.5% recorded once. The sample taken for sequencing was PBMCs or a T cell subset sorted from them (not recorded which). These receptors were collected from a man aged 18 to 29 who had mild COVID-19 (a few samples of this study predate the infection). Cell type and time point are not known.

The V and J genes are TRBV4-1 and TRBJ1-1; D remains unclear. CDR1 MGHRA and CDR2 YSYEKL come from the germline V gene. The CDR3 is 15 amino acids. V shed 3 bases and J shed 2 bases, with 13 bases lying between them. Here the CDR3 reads CASSHPTGENTEAFF. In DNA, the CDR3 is TGCGCCAGCAGCCATCCGACGGGAGAAAACACTGAAGCTTTCTTT.

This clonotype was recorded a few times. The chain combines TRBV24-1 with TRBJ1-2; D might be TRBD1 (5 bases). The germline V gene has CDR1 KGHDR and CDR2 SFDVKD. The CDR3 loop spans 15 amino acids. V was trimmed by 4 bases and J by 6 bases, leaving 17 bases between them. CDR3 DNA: TGTGCCACCAGTGACCCACGCGGGGGTGGGGATGGCTACACCTTC. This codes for CATSDPRGGGDGYTF.